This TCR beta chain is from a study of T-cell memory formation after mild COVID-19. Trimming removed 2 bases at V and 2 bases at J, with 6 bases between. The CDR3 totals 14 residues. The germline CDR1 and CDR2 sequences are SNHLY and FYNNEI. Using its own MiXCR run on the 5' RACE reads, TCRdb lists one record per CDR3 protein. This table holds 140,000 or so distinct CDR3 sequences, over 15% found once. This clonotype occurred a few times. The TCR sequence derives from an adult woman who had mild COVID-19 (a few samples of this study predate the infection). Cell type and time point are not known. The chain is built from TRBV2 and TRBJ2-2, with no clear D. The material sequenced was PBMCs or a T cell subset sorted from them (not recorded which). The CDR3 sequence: CASSERRNTGELFF. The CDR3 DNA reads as TGTGCCAGCAGTGAACGGCGTAACACCGGGGAGCTGTTTTTT.